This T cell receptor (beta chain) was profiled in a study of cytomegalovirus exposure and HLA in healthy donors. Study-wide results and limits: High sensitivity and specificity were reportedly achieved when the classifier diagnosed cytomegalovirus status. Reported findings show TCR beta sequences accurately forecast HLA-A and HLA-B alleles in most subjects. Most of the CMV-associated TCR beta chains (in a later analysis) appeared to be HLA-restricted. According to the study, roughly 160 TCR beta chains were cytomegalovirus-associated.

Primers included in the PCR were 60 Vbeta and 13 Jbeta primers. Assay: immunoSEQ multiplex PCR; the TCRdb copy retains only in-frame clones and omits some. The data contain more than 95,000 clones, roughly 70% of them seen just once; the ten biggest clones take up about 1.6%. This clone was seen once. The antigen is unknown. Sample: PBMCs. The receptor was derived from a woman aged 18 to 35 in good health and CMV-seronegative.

The CDR3 loop is CASSEGGTGNQPQHF. CDR3 coding DNA: TGTGCCAGCAGTGAAGGAGGGACAGGCAATCAGCCCCAGCATTTT. The rearrangement links TRBV2 to TRBJ1-5, with 7 bases that match TRBD1. V gave up 1 base and J gave up 2 bases; unmatched junction bases: 2. Per germline, CDR1 SNHLY and CDR2 FYNNEI. The CDR3 has 15 residues.